These 14 T cell receptor beta chains came from one sample sequenced in a study of cytomegalovirus exposure and HLA in healthy donors. Amplification used 60 Vbeta primers and 13 Jbeta primers. Sequencing was performed with immunoSEQ multiplex PCR; in TCRdb, only in-frame clones are kept and a portion is missing. The repertoire holds about 110,000 clones, about 83% seen once, with approximately 5.1% in the top ten. The sample was PBMCs. The receptors derive from a female donor in good health and CMV-seropositive.

V is TRBV5-1 and J is TRBJ2-3; D remains ambiguous. Deletions cut 4 bases from V and 2 bases from J, with 17 bases between. Germline V gene data show CDR1 as SGHRS and CDR2 as YFSETQ. The CDR3 contains 16 residues. CDR3 sequence (DNA): TGCGCCAGCAGCCCGGGTCCCGGCGAGGACACAGATACGCAGTATTTT. Protein sequence: CASSPGPGEDTDTQYF.

This chain links TRBV5-1 with TRBJ2-7; 8 bases map to TRBD2. Trimming took 0 bases from V and 3 from J; bases not matched to a gene: 8. The CDR3 is made up of 16 amino acids. Germline CDR1 and CDR2: SGHRS and YFSETQ. The CDR3 here is CASSLVAGIRYYEQYF. The CDR3 nucleotides read TGCGCCAGCAGCTTGGTAGCGGGGATTAGATACTACGAGCAGTACTTC.

V is TRBV30 and J is TRBJ1-2, with 10 bases lining up with TRBD1. Germline V lookup: CDR1 GTSNPN, CDR2 SVGIG (reference sequence). The CDR3 extends over 14 amino acids. The V gene end was trimmed by 3 bases and the J gene end by 9 bases; junction bases not matched to a gene: 10. Here the CDR3 DNA reads TGTGCCTGGAGCGGCCGGGACAGGGGTTTTAGCTACACCTTC. This gives the protein CAWSGRDRGFSYTF.

This clone has only a few counts. This chain joins TRBV27 and TRBJ1-3; no firm D call. The CDR3 runs to 15 residues. V lost 0 bases and J 0 bases, leaving 6 bases between the germline ends. In germline, CDR1 is MNHEY, CDR2 SMNVEV (reference sequence). The CDR3 loop is CASSLSAHSGNTIYF. CDR3 coding DNA: TGTGCCAGCAGTTTATCGGCCCACTCTGGAAACACCATATATTTT.

The chain links TRBV2 to TRBJ2-7, with 7 nucleotides matching TRBD2. Trimming removed 4 bases from V and 0 bases from J; junction bases left unmatched: 6. This CDR3 spans 15 amino acids. Germline CDR1 and CDR2: SNHLY and FYNNEI. CDR3 amino acids: CASSAGLADSYEQYF. Here the CDR3 DNA reads TGTGCCAGCAGTGCAGGGCTAGCGGACTCCTACGAGCAGTACTTC.

This chain connects TRBV7-9 to TRBJ1-1, with a possible D match to TRBD1 (5 bases). V was clipped by 5 bases and J by 1 base, with 17 bases between them. The CDR3 contains 16 residues. From germline, CDR1 is SEHNR and CDR2 FQNEAQ (reference sequence). This chain's CDR3 is CASSPPAGGRNTEAFF. DNA for the CDR3: TGTGCCAGCAGCCCCCCCGCGGGGGGACGGAACACTGAAGCTTTCTTT.

The chain carries TRBV19 and TRBJ2-4; 11 bases line up with TRBD2. Germline lookup yields CDR1 LNHDA and CDR2 SQIVND (reference sequence). This CDR3 spans 18 amino acids. Unmatched junction bases numbered 9, after V lost 0 bases and J lost 5 bases. The CDR3 nucleotides read TGTGCCAGTAGTATAGAAAATAGCGGGGGGGCCTATGAAAACATTCAGTACTTC. Translating gives CASSIENSGGAYENIQYF.

J is TRBJ2-2 and V is TRBV2; D is ambiguous. Germline V gene lookup returns CDR1 SNHLY and CDR2 FYNNEI. Trimming cost V 7 bases and J 2 bases, with 8 bases left between them. The CDR3 extends over 13 amino acids. The CDR3, as DNA: TGTGCCAGCAATGGGCCAAACACCGGGGAGCTGTTTTTT. This sequence encodes CASNGPNTGELFF.

The CDR3 sequence: CASSPPTGGARFAAEAFF. The CDR3 coding sequence is TGTGCCAGCTCACCACCGACGGGCGGGGCGAGATTTGCGGCTGAAGCTTTCTTT. V and J are TRBV18 and TRBJ1-1; D may be TRBD1 (5 bases). This CDR3 has 18 amino acids. Germline V gene sequence: CDR1 KGHSH, CDR2 LQKENI. V dropped 0 bases and J dropped 6 bases, with 23 bases sitting between them.

The chain recombines TRBV5-1 with TRBJ1-6; 8 nucleotides agree with TRBD1. Germline V gene lookup returns CDR1 SGHRS and CDR2 YFSETQ. V gave up 5 bases and J gave up 4 bases; unmatched junction bases: 8. This CDR3 is built from 16 residues. DNA of the CDR3: TGCGCCAGCAGTTCTAAGGACAGGGTGTATAATTCACCCCTCCACTTT. This codes for CASSSKDRVYNSPLHF.

This rearrangement joins TRBV5-1 to TRBJ1-2; no clear D. CDR3 length: 15 residues. Germline V lookup: CDR1 SGHRS, CDR2 YFSETQ. V lost 0 bases and J 8 bases, leaving 17 bases between the germline ends. CDR3: CASSLGPTAVKGYTF. The CDR3 bases are TGCGCCAGCAGCTTGGGACCCACAGCGGTGAAGGGCTACACCTTC.

The chain joins TRBV30 to TRBJ2-3; TRBD2 might be the D (5 bases). The germline gives CDR1 GTSNPN, CDR2 SVGIG (reference sequence). Trimming removed 1 base at V and 3 bases at J, with 5 bases between. The CDR3 covers 12 residues. This CDR3 is CAWSGGTDTQYF. As DNA, the CDR3 is TGTGCCTGGAGTGGCGGGACAGATACGCAGTATTTT. Full variable domain (rest looked up from reference TRBV30 and TRBJ2-3): SQTIHQWPATLVQPVGSPLSLECTVEGTSNPNLYWYRQAAGRGLQLLFYSVGIGQISSEVPQNLSASRPQDRQFILSSKKLLLSDSGFYLCAWSGGTDTQYFGPGTRLTVL.

The chain links TRBV29-1 to TRBJ2-5; D gene ambiguous. Per the germline V gene, CDR1 is SQVTM and CDR2 is ANQGSEA. This CDR3 comprises 11 residues. Trimming stripped 2 bases from V and 11 bases from J, with 12 bases between. This chain's CDR3 is CSVESYSKQYF. The CDR3 coding sequence is TGCAGCGTTGAATCCTACAGCAAGCAGTACTTC.

This chain joins TRBV5-1 and TRBJ2-1; D is unresolved. Deletions cut 0 bases from V and 0 bases from J, with 4 bases between. The CDR3 is 14 residues long. The germline CDR1 and CDR2 sequences are SGHRS and YFSETQ. The CDR3: CASSLDSSYNEQFF. The CDR3, as DNA: TGCGCCAGCAGCTTGGACAGCTCCTACAATGAGCAGTTCTTC.